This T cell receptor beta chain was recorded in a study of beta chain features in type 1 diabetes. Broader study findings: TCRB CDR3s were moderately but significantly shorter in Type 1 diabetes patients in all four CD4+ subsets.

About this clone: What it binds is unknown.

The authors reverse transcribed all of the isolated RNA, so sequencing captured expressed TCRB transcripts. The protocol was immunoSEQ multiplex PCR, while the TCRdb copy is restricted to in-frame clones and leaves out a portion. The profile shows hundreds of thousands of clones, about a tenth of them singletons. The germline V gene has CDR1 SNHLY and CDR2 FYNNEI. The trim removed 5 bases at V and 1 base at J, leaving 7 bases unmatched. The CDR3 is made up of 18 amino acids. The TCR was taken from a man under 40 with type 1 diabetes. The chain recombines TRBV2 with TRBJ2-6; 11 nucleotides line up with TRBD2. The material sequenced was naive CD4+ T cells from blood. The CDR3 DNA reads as TGTGCCAGCAGTCCAACTAGCGGGGGCCCTTCTGGGGCCAACGTCCTGACTTTC. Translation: CASSPTSGGPSGANVLTF. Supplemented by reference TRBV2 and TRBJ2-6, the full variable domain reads EPEVTQTPSHQVTQMGQEVILRCVPISNHLYFYWYRQILGQKVEFLVSFYNNEISEKSEIFDDQFSVERPDGSNFTLKIRSTKLEDSAMYFCASSPTSGGPSGANVLTFGAGSRLTVL.